Shown below are 29 T cell receptor beta chains from a single sample sequenced in a study of a mutant IDH1 vaccine in newly diagnosed glioma. The sample's time point: week 35, safety follow-up. Each vaccine dose was 300 ug of mutant IDH1 20-mer peptide, with topical imiquimod. The antigens of these receptors remain unknown. Sequencing was performed with immunoSEQ multiplex PCR; in TCRdb, only in-frame clones are kept and a portion is missing. The sample has 40,000 to 50,000 clones, more than 80% seen once; the top ten hold roughly 1.5%. Specimen: PBMCs, collected from a glioma patient whose treatment included an IDH1 peptide vaccine. The receptors were gathered from a man between 40 and 49 years old with glioma.

The V gene is TRBV9, the J gene TRBJ2-3, with 7 nucleotides matching TRBD2. This CDR3 has 16 residues. The germline V gene encodes CDR1 SGDLS and CDR2 YYNGEE. After removal of 3 bases from V and 2 bases from J, the junction contained 9 bases not matched to a gene. In nucleotides, the CDR3 is TGTGCCAGCAGCGCCCGCGGGGGTCCAAACACAGATACGCAGTATTTT. It encodes CASSARGGPNTDTQYF. Looking up the rest from reference TRBV9 and TRBJ2-3 gives the full variable domain: DSGVTQTPKHLITATGQRVTLRCSPRSGDLSVYWYQQSLDQGLQFLIQYYNGEERAKGNILERFSAQQFPDLHSELNLSSLELGDSALYFCASSARGGPNTDTQYFGPGTRLTVL.

The V call is TRBV7-2, the J call TRBJ2-3; D is unresolved. Germline V CDR1 and CDR2: SGHTA, FQGNSA. The CDR3 sequence is 15 residues long. V was clipped by 5 bases and J by 0 bases, with 12 bases between them. The CDR3 sequence is CASSLLRRSTDTQYF. The CDR3 bases are TGTGCCAGCAGCCTCTTAAGACGTAGCACAGATACGCAGTATTTT. Based on the CDR3 plus reference TRBV7-2 and TRBJ2-3, the full variable domain is GAGVSQSPSNKVTEKGKDVELRCDPISGHTALYWYRQSLGQGLEFLIYFQGNSAPDKSGLPSDRFSAERTGGSVSTLTIQRTQQEDSAVYLCASSLLRRSTDTQYFGPGTRLTVL.

The CDR3 DNA sequence: TGTGCCAGCAGTTTGTCTGATGAAAAACTGTTTTTT. This encodes CASSLSDEKLFF. The V and J genes are TRBV28 and TRBJ1-4; no firm D call. The germline V gene encodes CDR1 MDHEN and CDR2 SYDVKM. V lost 3 bases to trimming and J lost 6 bases, with 5 bases between them. This CDR3 comprises 12 residues.

J is TRBJ2-5 and V is TRBV30; 8 nucleotides align to TRBD2. CDR1 and CDR2 from the germline V gene are GTSNPN and SVGIG (reference sequence). The CDR3 is made up of 15 amino acids. The junction had 7 bases not matched to a gene; V was cut back by 0 bases and J by 4 bases. This CDR3 reads CAWSVTAGVGETQYF. The CDR3 bases are TGTGCCTGGAGTGTTACAGCGGGGGTGGGAGAGACCCAGTACTTC.

The rearrangement uses TRBV7-9 and TRBJ1-2; D ambiguous. The V end lost 4 bases, the J end lost 8 bases, and 17 bases lay between the germline ends. Per the germline V gene, CDR1 is SEHNR and CDR2 is FQNEAQ (reference sequence). There are 14 residues in the CDR3. The CDR3: CASSSSTAWLGYTF. The CDR3 DNA follows: TGTGCCAGCAGCTCCTCGACGGCCTGGTTGGGCTACACCTTC. Drawing the rest from reference TRBV7-9 and TRBJ1-2, the complete variable domain is DTGVSQNPRHKITKRGQNVTFRCDPISEHNRLYWYRQTLGQGPEFLTYFQNEAQLEKSRLLSDRFSAERPKGSFSTLEIQRTEQGDSAMYLCASSSSTAWLGYTFGSGTRLTVV.

The rearrangement uses TRBV28 and TRBJ2-7, with TRBD2 matching 7 bases. J was trimmed by 9 bases and V by 4 bases; bases with no gene match: 15. The germline CDR1 and CDR2 sequences are MDHEN and SYDVKM. CDR3 length: 15 residues. CDR3 DNA: TGTGCCAGCAGTTCCCCTGGGGACTATAACGCTGTGCAGTACTTC. Translation: CASSSPGDYNAVQYF.

DNA of the CDR3: TGTGCCAGCAGGTTCTCCTCAGGTTCGGACGGCTACACCTTC. This codes for CASRFSSGSDGYTF. The V and J genes are TRBV7-9 and TRBJ1-2; D ambiguous. The germline V gene encodes CDR1 SEHNR and CDR2 FQNEAQ (reference sequence). The CDR3 runs 14 residues. Deletions cut 6 bases from V and 8 bases from J, with 19 bases between.

The CDR3 DNA sequence: TGTGCCAGCAGTTCCAGACACTTTGTAGGGAATTCACCCCTCCACTTT. Translating it yields CASSSRHFVGNSPLHF. The chain employs TRBV6-5 and TRBJ1-6; no reliable D call. Germline values: CDR1 MNHEY, CDR2 SVGAGI. The CDR3 runs to 16 residues. V lost 4 bases and J lost 7, with 17 bases in between.

This sequence joins TRBV19 and TRBJ1-5; 7 nucleotides line up with TRBD1. This CDR3 region has 13 residues. The V gene end was trimmed by 6 bases and the J gene end by 3 bases; junction bases not matched to a gene: 2. From germline, CDR1 is LNHDA and CDR2 SQIVND (reference sequence). Written as DNA, the CDR3 is TGTGCCAGTAGGACAGGGAACAATCAGCCCCAGCATTTT. Its translation is CASRTGNNQPQHF.

The gene calls are TRBV4-2 and TRBJ1-3, with D uncertain. The germline CDR1 and CDR2 sequences are LGHNA and YNFKEQ. Trimming removed 1 base at V and 2 bases at J, with 9 bases between. CDR3 length: 15 amino acids. CDR3 protein: CASSQGEGTGNTIYF. In DNA form, the CDR3 reads TGTGCCAGCAGCCAAGGAGAGGGAACTGGAAACACCATATATTTT.

CDR3 bases: TGTGCCAGCAGTGAATCGGCAGGGAGCACAGATACGCAGTATTTT. As protein: CASSESAGSTDTQYF. The chain uses TRBV6-4 and TRBJ2-3; a weak D match, TRBD1 (5 bases). The V and J ends lost 3 bases and 0 bases respectively, with 10 bases between them. The CDR3 is 15 amino acids. Germline-derived CDR1 and CDR2 are MRHNA and SNTAGT.

The rearrangement joins TRBV7-2 to TRBJ2-3; tentative D call: TRBD1 (5 bases). V dropped 7 bases and J dropped 0 bases, with 14 bases sitting between them. The germline V gene encodes CDR1 SGHTA and CDR2 FQGNSA. CDR3 length: 15 residues. The CDR3 reads CASTPGQLSTDTQYF. As DNA, the CDR3 is TGTGCCAGCACCCCAGGGCAGTTAAGCACAGATACGCAGTATTTT.

This sequence joins TRBV14 and TRBJ2-1, with D perhaps TRBD2 (6 bases). V lost 3 bases and J 0 bases, leaving 15 bases between the germline ends. This CDR3 contains 17 residues. Germline V gene sequence: CDR1 SGHDN, CDR2 FVKESK. Here the CDR3 reads CASSQRRDSSSYNEQFF. DNA of the CDR3: TGTGCCAGCAGCCAGCGCCGGGACTCCAGCTCCTACAATGAGCAGTTCTTC.

This clone was seen once. The V call is TRBV7-2, the J call TRBJ1-3; D is unresolved. The V end was cut by 4 bases, the J end by 0 bases, with 10 bases between. Germline V CDR1 and CDR2: SGHTA, FQGNSA. The CDR3 loop spans 15 amino acids. The CDR3 DNA sequence: TGTGCCAGCAGCTCGCGGTCCAGCTCTGGAAACACCATATATTTT. Translation gives CASSSRSSSGNTIYF.

V usage is TRBV6-4 and J usage is TRBJ1-1, with 9 bases that match TRBD1. Germline CDR1 reads MRHNA; CDR2 reads SNTAGT. CDR3 length: 14 residues. The V segment lost 7 bases and the J segment 0 bases; nucleotides outside the gene matches: 3. The CDR3 coding sequence is TGTGCCAGCAAGGACAGGGGAATGAACACTGAAGCTTTCTTT. It encodes CASKDRGMNTEAFF.

This clone was observed once. The V and J genes are TRBV6-1 and TRBJ1-2; 7 nucleotides align to TRBD1. The CDR3 spans 15 residues. Trimming at V came to 8 bases and at J to 0 bases, leaving 9 bases not matched to a gene. Germline loops: CDR1 MNHNS, CDR2 SASEGT. CDR3 nucleotide sequence: TGTGCCAGCGGGGACAGCATACCGACTAACTATGGCTACACCTTC. Translating it yields CASGDSIPTNYGYTF.

The chain employs TRBV6-6 and TRBJ1-2; 7 nucleotides agree with TRBD1. The germline gives CDR1 MNHNY, CDR2 SVGAGI (reference sequence). Trimming removed 6 bases from V and 2 bases from J; junction bases left unmatched: 3. The CDR3 has 13 amino acids. CDR3 loop: CASSPDRNYGYTF. CDR3 coding DNA: TGTGCCAGCAGCCCGGACAGGAACTATGGCTACACCTTC.

V and J are TRBV7-2 and TRBJ1-5, with D tentatively TRBD1 (5 bases). Between the trimmed V and J ends, which lost 0 bases and 1 base, there was a span of 7 bases. Germline V gene sequence: CDR1 SGHTA, CDR2 FQGNSA. The CDR3 spans 15 residues. The CDR3 coding sequence is TGTGCCAGCAGCTTAGCCTGGGGCAGCAATCAGCCCCAGCATTTT. Protein product: CASSLAWGSNQPQHF.

The rearrangement links TRBV28 to TRBJ1-4; D is unresolved. Germline V gene sequence: CDR1 MDHEN, CDR2 SYDVKM. This CDR3 is 12 amino acids long. V lost 8 bases to trimming and J lost 8 bases, with 12 bases between them. The CDR3 reads CASGWSGEKLFF. The CDR3 region has the DNA TGTGCCAGCGGATGGTCCGGGGAAAAACTGTTTTTT.

J is TRBJ2-3 and V is TRBV6-6, with D possibly TRBD2 on 6 matching bases. Germline V gene sequence: CDR1 MNHNY, CDR2 SVGAGI (reference sequence). The CDR3 is 14 amino acids. V was cut by 8 bases and J by 0 bases, with 12 bases left in between. The CDR3 DNA reads TGTGCCAGCGGCCAGCGGGTCAGCACAGATACGCAGTATTTT. It specifies CASGQRVSTDTQYF.

The V and J genes are TRBV28 and TRBJ2-2, with 8 positions matching TRBD1. Germline lookup yields CDR1 MDHEN and CDR2 SYDVKM. The V segment lost 0 bases and the J segment 0 bases; nucleotides outside the gene matches: 6. The CDR3 loop spans 18 amino acids. For the CDR3, the DNA is TGTGCCAGCAGTTTATGGGCAGGGGGCTCCTCGAACACCGGGGAGCTGTTTTTT. Amino acid sequence: CASSLWAGGSSNTGELFF.

This sequence joins TRBV28 and TRBJ2-4; 8 nucleotides agree with TRBD1. This CDR3 spans 16 amino acids. The germline V gene encodes CDR1 MDHEN and CDR2 SYDVKM. V shed 5 bases, J shed 8 bases, and the junction held 14 bases outside the gene matches. CDR3 sequence (DNA): TGTGCCAGCAGTACTGGGACAGGTCCCCCCGCGGACATTCAGTACTTC. Its translation is CASSTGTGPPADIQYF.

The rearrangement joins TRBV25-1 to TRBJ2-1, with D possibly being TRBD2 (6 bases). This CDR3 spans 16 amino acids. The germline V and J ends were trimmed by 8 bases and 3 bases, with 20 bases remaining between them. The V gene's germline CDR1 is MGHDK and CDR2 SYGVNS. As DNA, the CDR3 is TGTGCCAGCGAAAACCAGAGTAGCGGAAACTACAATGAGCAGTTCTTC. This encodes CASENQSSGNYNEQFF.

This chain joins TRBV5-1 and TRBJ2-5, with D possibly TRBD1 on 7 matching bases. The V end lost 4 bases, the J end lost 4 bases, and 17 bases lay between the germline ends. The CDR3 is made up of 15 amino acids. Germline assignment: CDR1 SGHRS and CDR2 YFSETQ. The CDR3 nucleotides are TGCGCCAGCAGCATGGGGGCAGGGGGGATAGAGACCCAGTACTTC. As protein: CASSMGAGGIETQYF. The whole variable domain, remainder taken from reference TRBV5-1 and TRBJ2-5, is KAGVTQTPRYLIKTRGQQVTLSCSPISGHRSVSWYQQTPGQGLQFLFEYFSETQRNKGNFPGRFSGRQFSNSRSEMNVSTLELGDSALYLCASSMGAGGIETQYFGPGTRLLVL.

The chain links TRBV14 to TRBJ1-6; the D is unclear. V lost 1 base, J lost 10 bases, and 11 bases lay in between. Germline V gives CDR1 SGHDN, CDR2 FVKESK. CDR3 length: 14 residues. The chain's CDR3 is CASSQAGNGSPLHF. The CDR3 DNA follows: TGTGCCAGCAGCCAAGCGGGGAACGGGTCACCCCTCCACTTT.

This clone is judged medium-sized. The V and J genes are TRBV7-8 and TRBJ2-1; no clear D gene. CDR3 size: 16 residues. Per the germline V gene, CDR1 is SGHVS and CDR2 is FQNEAQ. V was cut by 4 bases and J by 3 bases, with 16 bases left in between. This CDR3 is CASSSSTSLGYNEQFF. As DNA, the CDR3 is TGTGCCAGCAGCTCTTCGACCTCATTGGGCTACAATGAGCAGTTCTTC.

The chain carries TRBV5-1 and TRBJ2-3; D perhaps matches TRBD1 (6 bases). Germline V gene data show CDR1 as SGHRS and CDR2 as YFSETQ. V lost 0 bases and J 2 bases, leaving 13 bases between the germline ends. The CDR3 is made up of 16 amino acids. The CDR3 DNA sequence: TGCGCCAGCAGCTTGGCCGGGACATCCTACACAGATACGCAGTATTTT. As protein: CASSLAGTSYTDTQYF. Filled out from reference TRBV5-1 and TRBJ2-3, the complete variable domain reads KAGVTQTPRYLIKTRGQQVTLSCSPISGHRSVSWYQQTPGQGLQFLFEYFSETQRNKGNFPGRFSGRQFSNSRSEMNVSTLELGDSALYLCASSLAGTSYTDTQYFGPGTRLTVL.

This rearrangement joins TRBV5-6 to TRBJ2-6; D unclear. Trimming stripped 2 bases from V and 5 bases from J, with 5 bases between. Germline-derived CDR1 and CDR2 are SGHDT and YYEEEE. CDR3 length: 13 residues. The CDR3 coding sequence is TGTGCCAGCAGCTTTTTCCGGGCCAACGTCCTGACTTTC. This codes for CASSFFRANVLTF.

The chain links TRBV5-1 to TRBJ2-1, with a weak D call TRBD1 (6 bases). Deletions cut 0 bases from V and 7 bases from J, with 8 bases between. Germline CDR1 and CDR2: SGHRS and YFSETQ. The CDR3 is made up of 13 amino acids. In DNA form, the CDR3 reads TGCGCCAGCAGCTTGGAGGGACAAAATGAGCAGTTCTTC. Its protein is CASSLEGQNEQFF.